The T cell receptor beta chain under discussion was sequenced for a study of blood T cell repertoires in COVID-19 (dated by TCRdb to 2018 to 2021). At the level of the whole study: Collaborator samples came from the United States, Italy and Spain and covered acute and convalescent phases of COVID-19. Sample metadata almost always included a de-identified subject ID, COVID-19 status, age in years and sex. HLA class I and class II types, where available, came from metadata supplied by the sample provider rather than from assay-based typing. The samples were drawn from two sources: the first 160 participants of the ongoing ImmuneRACE study, and 1,200 or so subjects contributed by 6 global collaborators. The material from the prospective study consisted of cDNA or gDNA derived from T cells, B-cell-depleted T cells, or PBMCs. Deeply sampled blood TCRbeta repertoires from subjects exposed to, actively infected with, or recovered from COVID-19 were included in the dataset. The repertoires were released in a freely available public database intended as a resource for research on the immune response to SARS-CoV-2. Broad study findings and their caveats: The quantity of clinical and demographic metadata differed by source and by participant and was supplied without curation.

One collaborating source in Seattle enrolled patients during active infection and followed them longitudinally through the course of disease. Collaborating institutions collected whole blood in K2EDTA tubes following their own protocols. For TCRbeta analysis, collaborators shipped samples in one of three forms: frozen whole blood, isolated PBMCs, or DNA extracted from either of those sample types. In regard to this clone: This receptor's antigen is unknown. Per-nucleotide qualities are absent, and no much larger clonotype sits a single base away.

TCRbeta CDR3 regions were amplified from genomic DNA using the immunoSEQ Assay, a bias-controlled multiplex PCR. The authors' pipeline ran thus. Within the assay, amplification of reference gene primers was used to estimate how many nucleated cells each sample contained. To quantify the absolute abundance of each unique TCRbeta CDR3 rearrangement, sequence reads were collapsed and filtered. For each sample, productive Simpson clonality was calculated as the square root of Simpson's diversity index across productive rearrangements. As stored in TCRdb, this immuneACCESS dataset retains in-frame rearrangements with V and J assigned. A fraction of the clones does not appear; measured against another copy, unresolved V genes explain less than half of the discrepancy, and the remainder lacks a known reason. V and J calls and clone size come straight from that table; D and trimming were deduced from the DNA. For this sample there are 200,000 to 250,000 clones; 85% appear just once. In total, the top ten clones hold around 2.5% of the sample.

The sequence was obtained from a woman in her seventies with COVID-19, enrolled during active disease. Sequencing was done on a sample of peripheral blood.

The CDR3 protein is CASSTSDRFLPYEQYF. The nucleotide sequence is TGTGCCAGTAGTACCTCCGACAGGTTTTTACCCTACGAGCAGTACTTC. The chain joins TRBV19 to TRBJ2-7; the D gene is perhaps TRBD1, on 6 matching bases. A distance of 18 bases separates the germline ends of V and J, which lose 4 bases and 2 bases respectively. In the germline V gene (reference sequence), CDR1 corresponds to LNHDA and CDR2 to SQIVND. The CDR3 runs 16 residues from the cysteine to the phenylalanine. Here the CDR3 DNA is all that survives: 48 bases in frame from base 1.